This T cell receptor (beta chain) was obtained from a study of cytomegalovirus exposure and HLA in healthy donors (dated by TCRdb to 2016 to 2017). Some background on the complete study: An earlier analysis of approximately 590 of the donors reported 276 Gb of sequence data and 100 million to 130 million unique TCR beta sequences from 150 million to 200 million T cells. About 310 gigabases of sequencing data and 78 million or so unique TCR sequences were included in an early release covering about 700 HLA-typed donors. Of the roughly 420 genotyped donors, 75% to 85% were placed in the genetic ancestry cluster associated with self-reported Caucasian donors. The study aimed to test whether signatures of past pathogen exposure could be identified by cataloging public T cell receptors. The study profiled the T cell repertoires of 500 to 800 subjects by immunosequencing and related them to cytomegalovirus serostatus. In addition to the first cohort of approximately 650 subjects, a separate validation cohort of 120 different subjects was used. To predict cytomegalovirus infection status, the study brought together high-throughput TCR immunosequencing, statistical association of individual TCRs with disease status, and machine learning. A later analysis re-analyzed previously published TCR beta repertoires from approximately 670 donors and added high-resolution HLA genotyping to study TCR occurrence patterns. Rather than using new phenotypic data, the later analysis identified candidate immune exposures from TCR beta sequences and from how often those sequences occurred across donors. An earlier analysis of 587 of the donors used high-throughput TCR beta sequencing to judge whether each TCR beta V gene segment behaved as functional or pseudogenic. Donor age, sex, ethnicity and CMV serostatus were compiled together with the repertoire data. In a later genetic analysis, genome-wide SNP genotypes for about 55% of the roughly 700 donors were used, and that subset was treated as a discovery cohort. All discovery cohort repertoires had been generated using a single sequencing platform. Class I and class II HLA loci were covered by the typing at four-digit resolution. The number of typed donors differed by locus: roughly 620-640 for A, B, C, DRB1 and DQB1; approximately 540 for DQA1; 606 for DPA1; and roughly 450 for DPB1. Several DR-DQ haplotypes were treated as single units for association and clustering because of strong linkage in the cohort. On average, 235,054 unique TCR beta nucleotide sequences were sequenced per donor among a few hundred genotyped donors of the cohort, with roughly 18% of those sequences being non-productive.

This clone showed up just a few times. No cognate antigen has been identified for it. No base quality values were provided; no much bigger clone lies one nucleotide off. The CDR3 spans 13 residues, from the cysteine through the phenylalanine. Just the 39-base CDR3 DNA is kept, in frame starting at base 1. CDR1 and CDR2 are read off the germline V gene as MNHEY and SVGAGI. The junction carries 18 bases between V and J, which are trimmed by 5 bases and 11 bases respectively. The method behind the library was the immunoSEQ multiplex PCR assay. For the multiplex PCR, a mixture combining 60 forward primers for TCR Vbeta segments and 13 reverse primers for TCR Jbeta segments was used. The CDR3 region of rearranged TCR beta genes was amplified from genomic DNA by a multiplex PCR assay. On the Illumina HiSeq System, the amplified TCR beta libraries were sequenced as 87-base-pair reads. In the authors' own workflow: In a later analysis, roughly 80 million unique TCR beta chains were counted across the roughly 670 repertoires, and roughly 11 million of these chains were shared by at least two donors. Raw reads were error-corrected and collapsed into unique sequences by a nearest-neighbor algorithm in which closely related sequences were merged to remove PCR and sequencing errors. CDR3 sequences were aligned to IMGT reference sequences to assign V, D and J gene segments. For a sequence to be retained, a match of at least six nucleotides was required to both a V gene segment and a J gene segment. Rearrangements were called productive when the CDR3 lacked stop codons and stayed in frame with V and J; all others were non-productive. Following IMGT convention, CDR3 was defined as the stretch from the second conserved V-encoded cysteine to the conserved J-encoded phenylalanine. Sequences without an unambiguous match to a single V gene segment were excluded from the earlier analysis of almost 600 of the donors. An earlier analysis of 500 to 600 of the donors classified V segments as functional when productive rearrangements were above 56.7% and as segregating when the standard deviation between donors was above 5%. A statistical classification framework was developed to diagnose cytomegalovirus status using the catalog of TCR beta chain sequences. A later analysis assigned V and J genes by comparing TCR nucleotide sequences with IMGT/GENE-DB human TR gene sequences. A later analysis assigned CDR3 sequences and most-parsimonious VDJ recombination scenarios with the TCRdist pipeline. In a later analysis, every TCR beta chain was defined by the combination of its CDR3 amino acid sequence and its V-gene family, and reads without a unique V-gene family were dropped. To address suspected cross-contamination and a sequencing artifact, a later analysis removed a few hundred highly shared, low-generation-probability nucleotide sequences. In a later analysis, a clonal expansion index was calculated for each public chain from normalized within-repertoire ranks of inferred template counts. A later analysis computed generation probabilities with a VDJ recombination model fitted to out-of-frame rearrangements, and checked the results against IGoR. In a later analysis, TCR-TCR, TCR-HLA and TCR-CMV co-occurrence was scored with hypergeometric tests, and a repertoire-size bias correction was applied to TCR pairs. A later analysis estimated false discovery rates by permuting HLA or CMV assignments 20 times. In a later analysis, co-occurring TCRs were grouped with DBSCAN, and TCRdist sequence similarity was added when clustering was performed within HLA-allele-positive subsets. Repertoires with fewer than 30,000 or more than 120,000 public chains, plus five repertoires with anomalous nucleotide sharing, were excluded from co-occurrence clustering. TCRdb limited this immuneACCESS table to in-frame rearrangements with V and J called. A share of clones is missing; checked studies link under half to unresolved V genes, and the rest is unexplained. Clone size and V and J calls were adopted from that table, with D and trimming inferred from the DNA. Present in this sample are 72,000 or so clones, roughly 81% of which were seen just once. Roughly 10% of the sample goes to the ten largest clones.

On the study overall, not on this receptor specifically: A later genetic analysis associated a missense DCLRE1C variant with V-gene and J-gene trimming of TCR beta chains, and an independent cohort replicated the association. In vitro tests confirmed that a few of the cytomegalovirus-associated TCR beta chains recognize cytomegalovirus antigens. Across donors, most TCR sequences were observed very rarely, whereas some public TCRs were present in many individuals. Most CMV-associated TCR beta chains appeared to be HLA-restricted in a later analysis, and the HLA associations seemed to be driven largely by CMV exposure. The 87-base-pair reads could not distinguish some IMGT-functional V segments, including TRBV6-2 and TRBV6-3, so those segments were excluded. It was suggested by the authors that the approach could potentially be generalized to other disease states and immunological phenotypes. At a false discovery rate of 0.05, a later analysis linked about 16,000 TCR beta sequences to specific HLA alleles. In both the original and validation cohorts, the classifier was reported to diagnose cytomegalovirus status with high specificity and sensitivity. Because some donors lacked HLA typing at each locus, the association tests relied only on the typed subset. When HLA alleles, especially DR and DQ, strongly co-occurred, TCR associations were difficult to assign to individual alleles. Linkage disequilibrium might explain the correlated functional status among segregating V segments, but an unknown experimental factor could not be excluded. A later analysis found that HLA-associated TCR beta chains were more clonally expanded and had lower generation probabilities than equally common non-associated chains. According to a later analysis, parvovirus B19, influenza, CMV and Epstein-Barr virus appeared linked to several top co-occurrence clusters. Because counts were too low, around 17 rarely observed V segments, including chromosome 9 orphons, were left out of the earlier analysis of over 550 of the donors. Sequencing depth was assumed to be roughly uniform across donors in the presence/absence analyses, though that assumption may not hold. A cluster of highly shared sequence variants was judged likely to be a technical artifact of the sequencing pipeline. In a later analysis, the rate of TCR association differed among HLA loci, with DRB1 alleles having the most associated TCRs and HLA-C alleles having the fewest. A later genetic analysis reported fewer N-insertions in productive TCRs among donors in an Asian-associated ancestry cluster than the roughly 700-donor mean. The study listed 150 to 200 TCR beta chains as associated with cytomegalovirus. In an earlier analysis of 587 of the donors, most TCR beta V segments appeared in productive rearrangements about 87% or about 30% of the time, broadly matching IMGT annotations. This cohort had only TCR beta chains sequenced, and the lack of alpha or paired-chain data limited which features could be detected. A further reported finding was that TCR beta sequences accurately predicted the HLA-A and HLA-B alleles for most subjects in the first cohort. Immune exposure information for the cohort was limited to CMV serostatus.

In total, 600 or so healthy bone marrow donors made up the cohort. All cohort members were sampled while nominally healthy, although unrecorded immune exposures were likely present. CMV serostatus was positive for about 300 and negative for about 50% of the roughly 700 cohort members, and was not recorded for this donor. A peripheral blood sample was provided by each donor, and peripheral blood mononuclear cells were used for TCR beta sequencing. The Qiagen DNeasy Blood Extraction Kit was used to extract genomic DNA from the blood cell samples. Sequencing input: PBMCs. The TCR was taken from a human donor in good health. The chain is encoded by TRBV6-5 joined to TRBJ1-1; TRBD1 could be the D gene, as 5 bases match. CDR3 sequence: CASSRRAPRAAFF. The DNA sequence is given as TGTGCCAGCAGTCGTCGGGCCCCCAGGGCCGCTTTCTTT.